This T cell receptor beta chain was documented in a study of T cells after yellow fever vaccination. Looking at the study overall: Researchers used SMART-Seq v4 Ultra Low Input to prepare fractions that had low cell numbers.

A process of 5'RACE template switching, which added a universal primer site and UMIs, was used to make TCR cDNA. TCRdb called the 5' RACE reads again in MiXCR, with one record for every CDR3 protein. There are about 74,000 distinct CDR3 sequences in the sample; around 6.9% occur only once, and about a third lies in the top ten. This clonotype was found a few times. The antigen is undetermined. The germline V gene encodes CDR1 SGHRS and CDR2 YFSETQ. This CDR3 is 18 amino acids long. After removal of 0 bases from V and 2 bases from J, the junction contained 11 bases not matched to a gene. Study-level results: The CD4 compartment and the CD8 compartment contained a small share of clonotypes in common.

This material consisted of CD8+ T cells sorted from PBMCs, taken 5 to 6 days after the first yellow fever vaccination. The chain recombines TRBV5-1 with TRBJ2-3; TRBD2 agrees at 8 bases. The sequence derives from a young man who received the YFV17D yellow fever vaccine. CDR3 bases: TGCGCCAGCAGCTTGGCCGGGGGAGCGGGGGTTACCACAGATACGCAGTATTTT. It codes for CASSLAGGAGVTTDTQYF.